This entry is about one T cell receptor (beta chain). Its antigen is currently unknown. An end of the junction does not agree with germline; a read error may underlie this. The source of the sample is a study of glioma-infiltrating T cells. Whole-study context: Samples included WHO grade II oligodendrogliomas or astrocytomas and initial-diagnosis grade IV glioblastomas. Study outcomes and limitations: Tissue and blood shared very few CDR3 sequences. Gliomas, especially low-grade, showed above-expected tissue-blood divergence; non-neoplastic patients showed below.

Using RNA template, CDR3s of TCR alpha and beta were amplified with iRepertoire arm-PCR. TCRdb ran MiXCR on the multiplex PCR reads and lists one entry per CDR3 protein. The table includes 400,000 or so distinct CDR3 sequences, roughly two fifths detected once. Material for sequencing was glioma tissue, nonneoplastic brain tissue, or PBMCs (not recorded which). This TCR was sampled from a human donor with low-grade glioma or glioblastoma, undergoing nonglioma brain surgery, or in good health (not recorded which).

The CDR3 DNA reads TGTGCCAGCATCTTAGAGGCTAGCCTACACAATGAGCAGTTCTTC. Amino acid sequence: CASILEASLHNEQFF. This chain links TRBV7-2 with TRBJ2-1; TRBD2 might be the D (5 bases). Per germline, CDR1 SGHTA and CDR2 FQGNSA. The CDR3 has 15 residues.